This T cell receptor (beta chain) comes out of a study of cytomegalovirus exposure and HLA in healthy donors. Use of 60 Vbeta and 13 Jbeta primers characterized the PCR. Assay: immunoSEQ multiplex PCR; the TCRdb copy retains only in-frame clones and omits some. Of 95,000 to 150,000 clones listed, over 60% are singletons. The length of the CDR3 is 14 residues. V lost 0 bases, J lost 1 base, and 6 bases lay in between. The germline V gene has CDR1 KGHSH and CDR2 LQKENI. The sequenced material came from PBMCs. The genes are TRBV18 and TRBJ2-5; D not resolved. This clonotype was sampled from a woman in her 30s in good health and CMV-seropositive. The CDR3 region is CASSPPSFQETQYF. The CDR3 nucleotides are TGTGCCAGCTCACCACCGTCTTTCCAAGAGACCCAGTACTTC.